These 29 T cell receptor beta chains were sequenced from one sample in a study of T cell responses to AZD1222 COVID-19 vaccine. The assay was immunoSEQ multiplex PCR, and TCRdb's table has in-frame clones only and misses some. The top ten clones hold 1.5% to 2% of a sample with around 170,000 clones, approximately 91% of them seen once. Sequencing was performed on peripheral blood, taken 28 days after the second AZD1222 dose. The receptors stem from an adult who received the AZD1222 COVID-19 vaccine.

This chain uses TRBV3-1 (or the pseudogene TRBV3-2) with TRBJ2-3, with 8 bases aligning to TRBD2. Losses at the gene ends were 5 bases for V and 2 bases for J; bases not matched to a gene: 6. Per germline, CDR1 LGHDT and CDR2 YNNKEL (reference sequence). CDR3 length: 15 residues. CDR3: CASSGTRGSTDTQYF. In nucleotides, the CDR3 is TGTGCCAGCAGCGGGACTAGAGGTTCCACAGATACGCAGTATTTT.

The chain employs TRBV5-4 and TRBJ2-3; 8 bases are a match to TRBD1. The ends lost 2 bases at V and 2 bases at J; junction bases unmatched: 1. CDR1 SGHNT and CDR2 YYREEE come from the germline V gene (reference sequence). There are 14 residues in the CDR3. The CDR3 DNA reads TGTGCCAGCAGCTTCAGGGGGCCCACAGATACGCAGTATTTT. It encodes CASSFRGPTDTQYF.

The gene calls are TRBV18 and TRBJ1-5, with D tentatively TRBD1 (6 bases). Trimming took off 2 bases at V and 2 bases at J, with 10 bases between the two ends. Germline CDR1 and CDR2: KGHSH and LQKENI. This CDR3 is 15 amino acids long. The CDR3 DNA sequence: TGTGCCAGCTCACCAGGGGGCGGTGGCAATCAGCCCCAGCATTTT. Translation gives CASSPGGGGNQPQHF.

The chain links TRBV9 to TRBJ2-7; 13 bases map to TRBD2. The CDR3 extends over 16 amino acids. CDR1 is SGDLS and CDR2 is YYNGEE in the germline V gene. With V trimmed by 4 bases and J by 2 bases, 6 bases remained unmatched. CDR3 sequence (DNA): TGTGCCAGCAGCTTGGGGACTAGCGGGACGCCCTACGAGCAGTACTTC. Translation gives CASSLGTSGTPYEQYF.

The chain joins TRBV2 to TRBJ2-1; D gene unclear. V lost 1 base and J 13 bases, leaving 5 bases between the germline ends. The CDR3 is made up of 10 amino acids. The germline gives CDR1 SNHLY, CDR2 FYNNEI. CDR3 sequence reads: CASSEGKQFF. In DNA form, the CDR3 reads TGTGCCAGCAGTGAAGGGAAACAGTTCTTC.

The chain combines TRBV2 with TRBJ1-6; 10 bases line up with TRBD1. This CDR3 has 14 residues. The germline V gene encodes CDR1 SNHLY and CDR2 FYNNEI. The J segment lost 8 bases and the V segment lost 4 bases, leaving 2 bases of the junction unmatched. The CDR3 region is CASSGQGADSPLHF. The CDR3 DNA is TGTGCCAGCAGTGGACAGGGGGCGGATTCACCCCTCCACTTT. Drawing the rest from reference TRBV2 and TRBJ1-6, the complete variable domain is EPEVTQTPSHQVTQMGQEVILRCVPISNHLYFYWYRQILGQKVEFLVSFYNNEISEKSEIFDDQFSVERPDGSNFTLKIRSTKLEDSAMYFCASSGQGADSPLHFGNGTRLTVT.

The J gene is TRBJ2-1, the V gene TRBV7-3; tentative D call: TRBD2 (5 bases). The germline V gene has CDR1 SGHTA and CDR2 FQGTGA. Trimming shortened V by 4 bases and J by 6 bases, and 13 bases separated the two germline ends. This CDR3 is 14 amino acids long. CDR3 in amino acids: CASSSRASFNEQFF. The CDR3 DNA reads TGTGCCAGCAGCTCTCGGGCTAGCTTCAATGAGCAGTTCTTC. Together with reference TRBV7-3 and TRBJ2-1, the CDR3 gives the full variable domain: GAGVSQTPSNKVTEKGKYVELRCDPISGHTALYWYRQSLGQGPEFLIYFQGTGAADDSGLPNDRFFAVRPEGSVSTLKIQRTERGDSAVYLCASSSRASFNEQFFGPGTRLTVL.

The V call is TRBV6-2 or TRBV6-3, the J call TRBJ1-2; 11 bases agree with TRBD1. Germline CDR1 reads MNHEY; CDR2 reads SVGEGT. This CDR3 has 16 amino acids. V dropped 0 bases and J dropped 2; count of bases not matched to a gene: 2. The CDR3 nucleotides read TGTGCCAGCAGTTACTCGTGGGACAGGGGGAACTATGGCTACACCTTC. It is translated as CASSYSWDRGNYGYTF.

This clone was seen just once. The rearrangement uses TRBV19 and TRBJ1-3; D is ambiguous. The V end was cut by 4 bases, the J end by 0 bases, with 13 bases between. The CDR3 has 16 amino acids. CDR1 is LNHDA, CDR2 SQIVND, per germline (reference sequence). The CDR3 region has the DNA TGTGCCAGTAGTAACCCCTCCGCCGACTCTGGAAACACCATATATTTT. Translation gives CASSNPSADSGNTIYF.

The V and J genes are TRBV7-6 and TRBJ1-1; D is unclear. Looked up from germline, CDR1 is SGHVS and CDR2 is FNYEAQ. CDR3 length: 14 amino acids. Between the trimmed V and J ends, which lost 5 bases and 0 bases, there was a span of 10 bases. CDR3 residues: CASSPDRMNTEAFF. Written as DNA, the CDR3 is TGTGCCAGCAGCCCCGACCGTATGAACACTGAAGCTTTCTTT.

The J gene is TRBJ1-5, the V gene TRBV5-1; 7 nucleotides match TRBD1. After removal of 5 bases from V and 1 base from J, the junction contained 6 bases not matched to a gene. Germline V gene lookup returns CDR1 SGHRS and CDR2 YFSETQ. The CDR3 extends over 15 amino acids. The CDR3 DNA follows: TGCGCCAGCAGACCAGACAGGGCGAGCAATCAGCCCCAGCATTTT. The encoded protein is CASRPDRASNQPQHF.

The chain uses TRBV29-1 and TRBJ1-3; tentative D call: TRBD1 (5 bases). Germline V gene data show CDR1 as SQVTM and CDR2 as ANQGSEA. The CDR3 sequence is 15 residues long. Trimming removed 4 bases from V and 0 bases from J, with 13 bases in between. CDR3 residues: CSVGMGRISGNTIYF. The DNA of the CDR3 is TGCAGCGTTGGGATGGGACGGATCTCTGGAAACACCATATATTTT. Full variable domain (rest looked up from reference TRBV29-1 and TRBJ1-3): SAVISQKPSRDICQRGTSLTIQCQVDSQVTMMFWYRQQPGQSLTLIATANQGSEATYESGFVIDKFPISRPNLTFSTLTVSNMSPEDSSIYLCSVGMGRISGNTIYFGEGSWLTVV.

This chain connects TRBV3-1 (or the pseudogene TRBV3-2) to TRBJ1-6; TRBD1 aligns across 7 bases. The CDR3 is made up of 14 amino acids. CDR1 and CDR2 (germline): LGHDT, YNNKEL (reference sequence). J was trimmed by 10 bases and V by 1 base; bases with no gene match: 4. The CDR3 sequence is CASSQVRGGSPLHF. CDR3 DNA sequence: TGTGCCAGCAGCCAAGTCAGGGGGGGCTCACCCCTCCACTTT.

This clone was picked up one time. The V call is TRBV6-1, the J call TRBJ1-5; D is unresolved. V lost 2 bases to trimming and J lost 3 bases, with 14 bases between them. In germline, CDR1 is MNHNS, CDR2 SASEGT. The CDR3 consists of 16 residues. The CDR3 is CASSEPGRVFNQPQHF. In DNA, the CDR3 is TGTGCCAGCAGTGAACCTGGCAGAGTGTTCAATCAGCCCCAGCATTTT.

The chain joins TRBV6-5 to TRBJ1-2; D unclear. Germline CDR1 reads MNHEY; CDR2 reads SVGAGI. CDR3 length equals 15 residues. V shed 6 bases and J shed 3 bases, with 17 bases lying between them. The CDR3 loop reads CASSNLRVGDYGYTF. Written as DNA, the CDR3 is TGTGCCAGCAGCAACCTGAGAGTCGGGGACTATGGCTACACCTTC.

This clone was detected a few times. The CDR3 coding sequence is TGTGCCAGCAGTTTAGGGTTGGAGAGCAATCAGCCCCAGCATTTT. Protein: CASSLGLESNQPQHF. The rearrangement uses TRBV27 and TRBJ1-5, with D uncertain. The CDR3 covers 15 residues. CDR1 is MNHEY, CDR2 SMNVEV, per germline (reference sequence). Between the trimmed V and J ends, which lost 2 bases and 1 base, there was a span of 9 bases.

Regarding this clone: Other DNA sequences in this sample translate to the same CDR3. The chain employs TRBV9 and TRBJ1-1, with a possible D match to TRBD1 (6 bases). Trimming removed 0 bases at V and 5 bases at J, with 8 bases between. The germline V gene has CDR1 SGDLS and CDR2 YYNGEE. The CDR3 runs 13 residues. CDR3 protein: CASSVDRGTEAFF. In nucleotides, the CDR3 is TGTGCCAGCAGCGTAGATAGGGGGACTGAAGCTTTCTTT.

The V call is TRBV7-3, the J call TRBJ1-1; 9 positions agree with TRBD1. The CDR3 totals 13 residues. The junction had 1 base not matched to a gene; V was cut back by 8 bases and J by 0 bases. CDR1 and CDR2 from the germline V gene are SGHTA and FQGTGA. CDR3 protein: CASGTGMNTEAFF. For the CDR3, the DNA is TGTGCCAGCGGGACAGGGATGAACACTGAAGCTTTCTTT.

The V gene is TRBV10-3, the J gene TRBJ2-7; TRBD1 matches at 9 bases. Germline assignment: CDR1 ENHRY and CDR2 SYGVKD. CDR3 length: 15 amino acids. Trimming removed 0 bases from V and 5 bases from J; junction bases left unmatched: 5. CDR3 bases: TGTGCCATCAGTGAGTCCGGGACAGGGCTCCACGAGCAGTACTTC. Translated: CAISESGTGLHEQYF.

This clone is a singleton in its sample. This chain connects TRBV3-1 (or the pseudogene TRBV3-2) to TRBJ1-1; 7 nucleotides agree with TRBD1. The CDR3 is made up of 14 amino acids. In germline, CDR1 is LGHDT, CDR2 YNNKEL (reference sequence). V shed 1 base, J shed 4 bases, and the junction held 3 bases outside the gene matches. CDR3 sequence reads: CASSQAGGITEAFF. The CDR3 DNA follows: TGTGCCAGCAGCCAAGCAGGGGGGATCACTGAAGCTTTCTTT.

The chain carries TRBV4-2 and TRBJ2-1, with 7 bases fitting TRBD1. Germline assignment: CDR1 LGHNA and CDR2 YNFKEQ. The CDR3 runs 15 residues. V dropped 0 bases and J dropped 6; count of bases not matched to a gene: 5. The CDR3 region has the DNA TGTGCCAGCAGCCAAGATCTGCCAGGGGGCAATGAGCAGTTCTTC. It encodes CASSQDLPGGNEQFF.

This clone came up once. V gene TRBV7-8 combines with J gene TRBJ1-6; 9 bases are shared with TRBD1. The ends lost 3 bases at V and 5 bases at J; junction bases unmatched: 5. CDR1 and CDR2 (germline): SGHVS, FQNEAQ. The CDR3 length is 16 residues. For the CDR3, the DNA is TGTGCCAGCAGCTTGTCCGGGACAGGGAATAATTCACCCCTCCACTTT. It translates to CASSLSGTGNNSPLHF.

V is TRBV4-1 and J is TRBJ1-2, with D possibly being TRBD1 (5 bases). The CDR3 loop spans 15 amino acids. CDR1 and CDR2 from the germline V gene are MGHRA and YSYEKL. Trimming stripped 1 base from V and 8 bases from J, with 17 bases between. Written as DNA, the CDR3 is TGCGCCAGCAGCCAAGCGGGCAGGGCCGTTGGCGGCTACACCTTC. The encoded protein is CASSQAGRAVGGYTF.

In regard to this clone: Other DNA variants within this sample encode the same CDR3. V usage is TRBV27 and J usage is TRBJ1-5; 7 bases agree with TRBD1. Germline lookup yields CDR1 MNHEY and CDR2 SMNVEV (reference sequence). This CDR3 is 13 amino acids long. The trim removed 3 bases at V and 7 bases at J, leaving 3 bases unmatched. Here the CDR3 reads CASSLTGNQPQHF. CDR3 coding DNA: TGTGCCAGCAGTTTGACAGGGAACCAGCCCCAGCATTTT.

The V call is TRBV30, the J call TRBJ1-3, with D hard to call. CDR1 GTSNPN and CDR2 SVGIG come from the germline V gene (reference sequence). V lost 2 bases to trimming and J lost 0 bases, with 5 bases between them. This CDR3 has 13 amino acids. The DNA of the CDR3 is TGTGCCTGGAGTCCTTACTCTGGAAACACCATATATTTT. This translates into CAWSPYSGNTIYF.

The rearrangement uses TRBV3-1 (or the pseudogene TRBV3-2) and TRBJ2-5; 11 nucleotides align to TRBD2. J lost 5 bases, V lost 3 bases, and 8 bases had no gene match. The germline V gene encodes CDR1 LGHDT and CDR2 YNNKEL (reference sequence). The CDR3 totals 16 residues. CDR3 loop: CASSQMIAGGPETQYF. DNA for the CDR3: TGTGCCAGCAGCCAGATGATAGCGGGAGGGCCGGAGACCCAGTACTTC.

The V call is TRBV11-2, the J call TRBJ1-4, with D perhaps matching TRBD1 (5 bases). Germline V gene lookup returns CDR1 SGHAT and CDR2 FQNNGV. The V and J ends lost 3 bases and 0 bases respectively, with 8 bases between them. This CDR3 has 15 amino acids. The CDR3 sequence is CASSLGGTTNEKLFF. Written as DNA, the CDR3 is TGTGCCAGCAGCTTGGGGGGTACAACTAATGAAAAACTGTTTTTT.

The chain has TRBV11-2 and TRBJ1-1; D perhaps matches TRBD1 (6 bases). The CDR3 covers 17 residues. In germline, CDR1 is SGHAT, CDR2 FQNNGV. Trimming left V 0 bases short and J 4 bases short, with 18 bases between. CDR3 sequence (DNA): TGTGCCAGCAGCTTAGATCGGGGCCTCAAGGACAGCACTGAAGCTTTCTTT. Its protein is CASSLDRGLKDSTEAFF.

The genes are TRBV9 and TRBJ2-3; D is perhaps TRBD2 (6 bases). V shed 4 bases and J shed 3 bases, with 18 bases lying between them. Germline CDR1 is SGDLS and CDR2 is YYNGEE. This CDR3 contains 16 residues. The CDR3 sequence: CASSSPRGSPTDTQYF. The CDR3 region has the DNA TGTGCCAGCAGCTCCCCGCGGGGCTCGCCTACAGATACGCAGTATTTT.